The clone carrying this T cell receptor beta chain appeared many times. The antigen remains undetermined. This record comes from a study of T cells in Graves' hyperthyroidism and ophthalmopathy. V lost 5 bases, J lost 0 bases, and 5 bases stayed unmatched. The CDR3 totals 15 residues. Germline CDR1 and CDR2: SGHAT and FQNNGV. Study outcomes and limitations: Among thyroid clonotypes expanded above 0.001, most also appeared in blood.

TCR beta CDR3 region amplification was performed from RNA transcripts. First-round RT-PCR with HTBI primers amplified the TCR CDR3 region. TCRdb independently ran MiXCR on the multiplex PCR reads; one entry per CDR3 protein. The sample records about 560,000 distinct CDR3 sequences, approximately 15% being singletons. Fresh peripheral blood, around 9.3 ml of it, supplied the PBMCs. V gene TRBV11-2 combines with J gene TRBJ2-3; 7 nucleotides agree with TRBD2. What was sequenced was blood. This sequence originates from a woman aged 40 to 55 with Graves' hyperthyroidism. The chain's CDR3 is CASSRSGLSTDTQYF. The CDR3 region has the DNA TGTGCCAGCAGCCGTAGCGGGCTGAGCACAGATACGCAGTATTTT.